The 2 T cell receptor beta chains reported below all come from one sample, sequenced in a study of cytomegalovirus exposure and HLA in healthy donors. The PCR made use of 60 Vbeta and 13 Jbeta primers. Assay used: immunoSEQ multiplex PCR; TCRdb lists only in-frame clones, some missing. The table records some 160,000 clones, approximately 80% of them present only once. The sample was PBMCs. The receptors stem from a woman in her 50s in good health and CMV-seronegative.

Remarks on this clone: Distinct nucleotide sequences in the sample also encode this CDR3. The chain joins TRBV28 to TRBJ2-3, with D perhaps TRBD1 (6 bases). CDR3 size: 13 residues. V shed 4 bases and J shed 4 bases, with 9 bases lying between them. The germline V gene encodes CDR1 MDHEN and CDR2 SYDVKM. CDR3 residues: CASSSQGPDTQYF. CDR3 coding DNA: TGTGCCAGCAGTTCACAGGGACCAGATACGCAGTATTTT.

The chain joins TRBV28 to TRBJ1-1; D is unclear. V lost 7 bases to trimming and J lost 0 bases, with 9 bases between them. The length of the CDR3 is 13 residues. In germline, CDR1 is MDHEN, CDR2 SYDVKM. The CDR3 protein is CASTGRMNTEAFF. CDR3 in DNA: TGTGCCAGCACGGGTCGAATGAACACTGAAGCTTTCTTT.